One sample yielded the 7 T cell receptor beta chains listed below, sequenced in a study of T cells in localized non-small cell lung cancer. Sequencing used immunoSEQ multiplex PCR; TCRdb keeps in-frame clones, though not all of them. The table shows 50,000 to 75,000 clones, with 80% to 90% occurring only once. The sample here was peripheral blood, taken before any cancer treatment. The source is a man aged 35-75 years with stage I squamous cell lung carcinoma.

The gene calls are TRBV21-1 and TRBJ1-3. TRBV21-1 is recorded as a pseudogene. This CDR3 region has 16 residues. The DNA of the CDR3 is TGTGCCAGCAGCAAAGAAACGGGCACGGTGGGGAACACCATATATTTT. It translates to CASSKETGTVGNTIYF.

This chain uses TRBV28 with TRBJ2-7, with D possibly matching TRBD1 (5 bases). Germline V gives CDR1 MDHEN, CDR2 SYDVKM. V gave up 2 bases and J gave up 2 bases, with 7 bases separating them. The CDR3 extends over 13 amino acids. The CDR3 region has the DNA TGTGCCAGCAGTTTACAGGGCCCCTACGAGCAGTACTTC. This encodes CASSLQGPYEQYF.

This clone was detected once. This chain uses TRBV28 with TRBJ1-5; D possibly corresponds to TRBD1 (5 bases). The CDR3 extends over 15 amino acids. Trimming removed 6 bases at V and 5 bases at J, with 17 bases between. Germline loops: CDR1 MDHEN, CDR2 SYDVKM. The CDR3 DNA follows: TGTGCCAGCAGCCTCCTAGGGGAAACTCATCAGCCCCAGCATTTT. Residues: CASSLLGETHQPQHF.

This clone was detected once. This sequence joins TRBV7-9 and TRBJ1-1; no reliable D call. V gave up 1 base and J gave up 1 base, with 7 bases separating them. The germline V gene encodes CDR1 SEHNR and CDR2 FQNEAQ (reference sequence). This CDR3 contains 14 residues. CDR3 amino acids: CASSLGVGNTEAFF. CDR3 coding DNA: TGTGCCAGCAGCTTAGGAGTGGGGAACACTGAAGCTTTCTTT.

The chain links TRBV15 to TRBJ2-5; TRBD2 agrees at 9 bases. This CDR3 spans 16 amino acids. The trim removed 0 bases at V and 3 bases at J, leaving 5 bases unmatched. From germline, CDR1 is LNHNV and CDR2 YYDKDF (reference sequence). This CDR3 reads CATSRDRVAGEETQYF. The CDR3 nucleotides read TGTGCCACCAGCAGAGATCGGGTAGCGGGGGAAGAGACCCAGTACTTC.

The chain has TRBV28 and TRBJ2-3; no firm D call. CDR1 is MDHEN, CDR2 SYDVKM, per germline. The CDR3 has 14 residues. V was shortened by 3 bases and J by 1 base, with 8 bases between the two germline ends. The CDR3 loop reads CASSFVRGTDTQYF. The CDR3 nucleotides read TGTGCCAGCAGTTTTGTAAGGGGCACAGATACGCAGTATTTT.

The J gene is TRBJ2-3, the V gene TRBV7-2; 12 nucleotides line up with TRBD2. Per germline, CDR1 SGHTA and CDR2 FQGNSA. The length of the CDR3 is 15 residues. The junction had 1 base not matched to a gene; V was cut back by 3 bases and J by 3 bases. The CDR3 reads CASSLGLAGTDTQYF. The CDR3 DNA reads as TGTGCCAGCAGCTTGGGACTAGCGGGTACAGATACGCAGTATTTT.